This TCR beta chain was identified during a study of a mutant IDH1 vaccine in newly diagnosed glioma. Study context: The start of vaccination came 4-6 weeks after radiotherapy alone, or with temozolomide cycles. Every participant had undergone radiotherapy, temozolomide, or both before, and most underwent both. Study outcomes and limitations: Among all patients, vaccine-induced immune responses occurred in roughly 93%.

The repertoire was sequenced with immunoSEQ multiplex PCR; TCRdb's copy has only in-frame clones and lacks some. The sample holds 84,000 or so clones, roughly 77% seen once. Comments on this clone: No antigen is known for it.

This CDR3 comprises 14 residues. CDR1 is MNHNS, CDR2 SASEGT, per germline. Trimming left V 4 bases short and J 4 bases short, with 11 bases between. Time point given: week 47, end of study. Each dose of the vaccine consisted of 300 ug of mutant IDH1 20-mer peptide, with topical imiquimod. The donors' diagnosis was new WHO grade 3 or 4 astrocytoma that was IDH1-mutant and ATRX-lost. This sequence was found in a man aged 35 to 55 with glioma. Sequenced here: PBMCs, sampled from a glioma patient whose treatment included an IDH1 peptide vaccine. This sequence joins TRBV6-1 and TRBJ1-5; D gene ambiguous. The CDR3: CASSVQTGNQPQHF. Written as DNA, the CDR3 is TGTGCCAGCAGTGTTCAAACGGGGAATCAGCCCCAGCATTTT.